This T cell receptor beta chain was sequenced during a study of CD8 T cells in Susac syndrome. The authors reverse transcribed roughly 0.5 to 1 ug RNA with random hexamers. By means of immunoSEQ multiplex PCR, TCR beta CDR3 spanning 54 Vbeta and 13 Jbeta underwent amplification. TCRdb redid the calling of the immunoSEQ multiplex PCR reads with MiXCR, one entry per CDR3 protein. This sample has 70,000 to 95,000 distinct CDR3 sequences, with about 93% found just once. Diagnostic criteria defined recently for definite or probable disease were met by the Susac syndrome patients. V dropped 3 bases and J dropped 0 bases, with 12 bases sitting between them. This CDR3 is built from 15 residues. Germline V gene sequence: CDR1 LNHDA, CDR2 SQIVND (reference sequence).

Sequenced: CD8+ T cells from PBMCs. The V gene is TRBV19, the J gene TRBJ2-7; D ambiguous. The receptor comes from a human donor with Susac syndrome. As DNA, the CDR3 is TGTGCCAGTAGTATCACCGGCGAGAACTCCTACGAGCAGTACTTC. Protein product: CASSITGENSYEQYF.